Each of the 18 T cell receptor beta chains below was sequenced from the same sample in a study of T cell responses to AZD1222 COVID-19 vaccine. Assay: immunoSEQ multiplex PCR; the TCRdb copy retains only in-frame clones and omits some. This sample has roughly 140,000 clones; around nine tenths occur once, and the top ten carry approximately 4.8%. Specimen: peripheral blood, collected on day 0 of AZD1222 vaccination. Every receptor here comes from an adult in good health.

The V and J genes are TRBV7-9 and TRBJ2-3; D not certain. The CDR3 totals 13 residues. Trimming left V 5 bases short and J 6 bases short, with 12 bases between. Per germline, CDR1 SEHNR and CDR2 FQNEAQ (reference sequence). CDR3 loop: CASSPIMRDTQYF. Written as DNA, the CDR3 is TGTGCCAGCAGCCCAATCATGAGGGATACGCAGTATTTT. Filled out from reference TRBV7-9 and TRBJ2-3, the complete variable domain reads DTGVSQNPRHKITKRGQNVTFRCDPISEHNRLYWYRQTLGQGPEFLTYFQNEAQLEKSRLLSDRFSAERPKGSFSTLEIQRTEQGDSAMYLCASSPIMRDTQYFGPGTRLTVL.

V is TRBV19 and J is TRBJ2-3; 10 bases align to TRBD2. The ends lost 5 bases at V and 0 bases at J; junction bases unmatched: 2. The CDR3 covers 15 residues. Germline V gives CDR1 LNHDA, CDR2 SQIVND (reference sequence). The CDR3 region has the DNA TGTGCCAGTAGTGCGGGACTAGCGAGCACAGATACGCAGTATTTT. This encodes CASSAGLASTDTQYF.

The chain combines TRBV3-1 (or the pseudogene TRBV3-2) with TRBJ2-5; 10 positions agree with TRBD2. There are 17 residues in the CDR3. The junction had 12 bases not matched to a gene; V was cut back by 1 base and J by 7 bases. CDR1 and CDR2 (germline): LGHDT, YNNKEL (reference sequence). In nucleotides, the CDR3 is TGTGCCAGCAGCCAAGTTGGGACTAGCGCCCACGGCAGGACCCAGTACTTC. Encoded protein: CASSQVGTSAHGRTQYF.

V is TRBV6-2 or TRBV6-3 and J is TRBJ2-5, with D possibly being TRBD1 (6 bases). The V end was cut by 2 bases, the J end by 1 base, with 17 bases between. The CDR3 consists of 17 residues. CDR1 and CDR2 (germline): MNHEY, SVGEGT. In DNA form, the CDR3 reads TGTGCCAGCAGTTACACCCTCAGGGGCCTGCCCCAAGAGACCCAGTACTTC. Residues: CASSYTLRGLPQETQYF.

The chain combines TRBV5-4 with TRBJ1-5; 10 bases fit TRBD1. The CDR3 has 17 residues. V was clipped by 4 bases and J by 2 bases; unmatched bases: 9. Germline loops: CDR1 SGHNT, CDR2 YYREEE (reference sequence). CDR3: CASSIPGQGTGNQPQHF. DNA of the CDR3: TGTGCCAGCAGCATACCGGGACAGGGGACGGGCAATCAGCCCCAGCATTTT.

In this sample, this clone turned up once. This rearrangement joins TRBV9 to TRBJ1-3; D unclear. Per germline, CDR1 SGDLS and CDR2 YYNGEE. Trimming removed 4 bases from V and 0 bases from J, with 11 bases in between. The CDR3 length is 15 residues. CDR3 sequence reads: CASSLSGHSGNTIYF. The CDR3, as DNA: TGTGCCAGCAGCTTATCAGGTCACTCTGGAAACACCATATATTTT.

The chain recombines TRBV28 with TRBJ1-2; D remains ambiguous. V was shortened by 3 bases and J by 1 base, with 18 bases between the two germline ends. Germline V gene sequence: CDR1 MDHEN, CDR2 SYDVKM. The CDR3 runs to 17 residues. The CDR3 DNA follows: TGTGCCAGCAGTTTCCCCGTTGGGGTGCGTTTTAACTATGGCTACACCTTC. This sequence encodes CASSFPVGVRFNYGYTF.

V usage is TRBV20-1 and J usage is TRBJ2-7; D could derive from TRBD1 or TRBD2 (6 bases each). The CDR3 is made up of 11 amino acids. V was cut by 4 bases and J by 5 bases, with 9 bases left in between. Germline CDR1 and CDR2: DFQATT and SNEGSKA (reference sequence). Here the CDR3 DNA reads TGCAGTGCTAAGGGGGGACACGAGCAGTACTTC. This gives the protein CSAKGGHEQYF.

The CDR3 region has the DNA TGTGCCAGCAGTAGGACTAGCGGGAGATACAATGAGCAGTTCTTC. Protein: CASSRTSGRYNEQFF. The J gene is TRBJ2-1, the V gene TRBV6-5; TRBD2 matches at 13 bases. Germline loops: CDR1 MNHEY, CDR2 SVGAGI. CDR3 length equals 15 residues. V gave up 5 bases and J gave up 4 bases; unmatched junction bases: 2.

For the CDR3, the DNA is TGTGCCAGCAGCGAGGGGTTAGGAATCACCGGGGAGCTGTTTTTT. It yields the protein CASSEGLGITGELFF. The V and J genes are TRBV7-3 and TRBJ2-2; the D call may be TRBD1 or TRBD2 (5 bases each). Germline V gene lookup returns CDR1 SGHTA and CDR2 FQGTGA. Trimming stripped 5 bases from V and 4 bases from J, with 14 bases between. The CDR3 is 15 residues long.

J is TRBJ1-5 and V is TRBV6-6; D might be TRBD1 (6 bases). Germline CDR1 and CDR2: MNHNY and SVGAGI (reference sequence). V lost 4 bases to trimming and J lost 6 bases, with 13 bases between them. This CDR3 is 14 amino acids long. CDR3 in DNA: TGTGCCAGCAGTTTACAGGGTGGCGCTCAGCCCCAGCATTTT. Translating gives CASSLQGGAQPQHF.

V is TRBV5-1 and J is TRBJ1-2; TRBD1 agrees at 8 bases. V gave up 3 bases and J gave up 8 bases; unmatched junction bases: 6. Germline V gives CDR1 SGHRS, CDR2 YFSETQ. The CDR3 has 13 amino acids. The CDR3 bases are TGCGCCAGCAGCTCGGACAGGGTAGGAGGCTACACCTTC. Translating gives CASSSDRVGGYTF.

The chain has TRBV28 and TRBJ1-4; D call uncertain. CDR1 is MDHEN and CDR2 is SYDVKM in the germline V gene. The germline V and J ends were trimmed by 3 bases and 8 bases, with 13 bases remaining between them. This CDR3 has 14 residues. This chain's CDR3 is CASSFQILYEKLFF. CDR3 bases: TGTGCCAGCAGTTTCCAGATCCTCTACGAAAAACTGTTTTTT.

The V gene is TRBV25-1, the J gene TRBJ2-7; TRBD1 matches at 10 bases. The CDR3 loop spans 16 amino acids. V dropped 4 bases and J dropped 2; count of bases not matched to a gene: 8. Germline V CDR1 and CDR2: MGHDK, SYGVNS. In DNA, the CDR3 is TGTGCCAGCAGTGCGACCCCCGGGACAGGGGCCTACGAGCAGTACTTC. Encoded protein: CASSATPGTGAYEQYF.

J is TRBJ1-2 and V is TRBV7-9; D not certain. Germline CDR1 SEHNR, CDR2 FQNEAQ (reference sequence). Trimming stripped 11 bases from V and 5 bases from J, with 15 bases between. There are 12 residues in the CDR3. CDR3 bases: TGTGCCTCCCCCGGTCTTAGTTATGGCTACACCTTC. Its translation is CASPGLSYGYTF.

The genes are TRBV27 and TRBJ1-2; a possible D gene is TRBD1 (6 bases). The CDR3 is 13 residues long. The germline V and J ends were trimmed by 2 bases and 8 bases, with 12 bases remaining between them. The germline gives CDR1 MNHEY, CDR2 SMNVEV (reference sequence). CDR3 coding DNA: TGTGCCAGCAGTTTAGACAGGCGGTGGGGCTACACCTTC. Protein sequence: CASSLDRRWGYTF.

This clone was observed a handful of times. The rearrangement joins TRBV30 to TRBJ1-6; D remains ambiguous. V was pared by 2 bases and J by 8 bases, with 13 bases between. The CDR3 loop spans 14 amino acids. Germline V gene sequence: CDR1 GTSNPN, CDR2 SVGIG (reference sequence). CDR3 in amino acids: CAWSPRWRDSPLHF. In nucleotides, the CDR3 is TGTGCCTGGAGTCCTCGGTGGAGGGATTCACCCCTCCACTTT.

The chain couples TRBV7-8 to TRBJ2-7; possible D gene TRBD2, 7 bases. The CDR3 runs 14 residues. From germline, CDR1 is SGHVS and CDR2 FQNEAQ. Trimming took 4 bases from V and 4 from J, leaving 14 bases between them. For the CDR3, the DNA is TGTGCCAGCAGCTGGGGGCTAGCGGAATACGAGCAGTACTTC. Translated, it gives CASSWGLAEYEQYF.